This T cell receptor (beta chain) was observed in a study of CD8 T cells in Susac syndrome. This CDR3 has 19 amino acids. V lost 2 bases, J lost 0 bases, and 7 bases stayed unmatched. RNA was extracted with the RNeasy kit, and a quantity of roughly 0.45 to 1 ug was reverse transcribed using random hexamers. TCRdb re-called the immunoSEQ multiplex PCR reads through MiXCR, storing one row per CDR3 protein. This table holds around 200,000 distinct CDR3 sequences, approximately 95% found once. The sequenced sample consisted of CD8+ T cells from PBMCs. The chain uses TRBV23-1 and TRBJ2-7, with TRBD2 matching 16 bases. TRBV23-1 is an open reading frame, and its role is uncertain. The sequence was obtained from a human donor with Susac syndrome. The CDR3 loop is CASSQNPGTSGRGSYEQYF. The CDR3 DNA reads as TGCGCCAGCAGTCAAAACCCCGGGACTAGCGGGAGGGGCTCCTACGAGCAGTACTTC.